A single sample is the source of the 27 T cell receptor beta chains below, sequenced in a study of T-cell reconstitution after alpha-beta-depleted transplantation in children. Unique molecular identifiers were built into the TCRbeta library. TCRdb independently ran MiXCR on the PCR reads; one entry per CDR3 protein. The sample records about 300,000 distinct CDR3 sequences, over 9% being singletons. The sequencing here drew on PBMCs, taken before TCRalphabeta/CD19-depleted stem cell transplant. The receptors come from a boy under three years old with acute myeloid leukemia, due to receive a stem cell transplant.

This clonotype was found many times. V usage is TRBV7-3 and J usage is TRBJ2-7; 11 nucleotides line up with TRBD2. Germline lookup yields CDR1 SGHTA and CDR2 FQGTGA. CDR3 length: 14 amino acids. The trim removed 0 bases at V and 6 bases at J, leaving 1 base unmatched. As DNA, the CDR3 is TGTGCCAGCAGCTTAACCGGGACTAGCGGCGAGCAGTACTTC. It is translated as CASSLTGTSGEQYF.

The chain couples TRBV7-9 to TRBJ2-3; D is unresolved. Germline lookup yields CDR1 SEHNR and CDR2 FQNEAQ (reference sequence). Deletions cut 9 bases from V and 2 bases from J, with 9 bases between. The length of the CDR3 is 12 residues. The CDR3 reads CASLRFTDTQYF. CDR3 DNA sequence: TGTGCCAGTTTGCGGTTCACAGATACGCAGTATTTT.

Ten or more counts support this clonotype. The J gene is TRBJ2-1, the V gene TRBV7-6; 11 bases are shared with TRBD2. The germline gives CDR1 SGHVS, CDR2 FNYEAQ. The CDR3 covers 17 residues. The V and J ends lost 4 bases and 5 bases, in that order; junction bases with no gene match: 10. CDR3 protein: CASSSFPASGGNNEQFF. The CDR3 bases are TGTGCCAGCAGCTCATTCCCGGCTAGCGGGGGGAACAATGAGCAGTTCTTC.

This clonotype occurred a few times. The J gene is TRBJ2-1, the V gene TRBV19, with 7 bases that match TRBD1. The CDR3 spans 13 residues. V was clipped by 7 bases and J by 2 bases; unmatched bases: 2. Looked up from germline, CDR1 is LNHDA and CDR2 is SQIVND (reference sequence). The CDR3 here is CASTGTAYNEQFF. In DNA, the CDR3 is TGTGCCAGTACGGGGACAGCCTACAATGAGCAGTTCTTC.

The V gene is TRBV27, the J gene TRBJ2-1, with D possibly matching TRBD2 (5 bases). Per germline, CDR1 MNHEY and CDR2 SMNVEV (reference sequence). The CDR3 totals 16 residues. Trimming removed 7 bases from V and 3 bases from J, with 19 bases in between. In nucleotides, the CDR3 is TGTGCCAGCACCCCCTTGGGCAAGCGGTTCTACAATGAGCAGTTCTTC. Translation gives CASTPLGKRFYNEQFF.

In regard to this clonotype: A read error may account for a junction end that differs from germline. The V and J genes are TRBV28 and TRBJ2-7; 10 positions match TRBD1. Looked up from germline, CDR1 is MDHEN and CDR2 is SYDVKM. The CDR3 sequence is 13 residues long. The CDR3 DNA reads TGTGCCAGCAGTCGGGACAGGGGCTACGAGCATTACTTC. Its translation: CASSRDRGYEHYF.

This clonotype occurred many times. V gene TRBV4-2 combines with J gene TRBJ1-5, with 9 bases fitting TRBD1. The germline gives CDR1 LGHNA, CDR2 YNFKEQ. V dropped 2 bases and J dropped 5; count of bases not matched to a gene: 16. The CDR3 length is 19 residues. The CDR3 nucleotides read TGTGCCAGCAGCCAACGGGAGGGGACAGGGCCCTCTCCTCATCAGCCCCAGCATTTT. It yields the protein CASSQREGTGPSPHQPQHF.

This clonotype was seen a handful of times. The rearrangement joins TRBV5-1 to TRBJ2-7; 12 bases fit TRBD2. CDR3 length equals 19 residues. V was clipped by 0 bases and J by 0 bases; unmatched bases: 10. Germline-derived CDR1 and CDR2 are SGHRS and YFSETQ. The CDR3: CASSLVILAGGSSSYEQYF. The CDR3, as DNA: TGCGCCAGCAGCTTGGTAATACTAGCGGGGGGCAGTAGCTCCTACGAGCAGTACTTC.

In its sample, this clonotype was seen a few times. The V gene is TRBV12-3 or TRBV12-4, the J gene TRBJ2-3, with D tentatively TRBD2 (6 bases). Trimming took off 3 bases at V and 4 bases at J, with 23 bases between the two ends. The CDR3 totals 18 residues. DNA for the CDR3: TGTGCCAGCAGTTTTTCGTTGCTTCGGGACTTCGCGGCAGATACGCAGTATTTT. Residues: CASSFSLLRDFAADTQYF.

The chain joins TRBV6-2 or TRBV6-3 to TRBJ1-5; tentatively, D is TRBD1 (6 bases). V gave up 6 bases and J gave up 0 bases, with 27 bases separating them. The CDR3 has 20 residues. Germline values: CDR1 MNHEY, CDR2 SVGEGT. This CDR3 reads CASSSGHPYIANYSNQPQHF. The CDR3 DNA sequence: TGTGCCAGCAGCTCGGGACACCCATATATCGCGAACTATAGCAATCAGCCCCAGCATTTT.

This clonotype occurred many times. CDR3 region: CSASLVDSGANVLTF. DNA of the CDR3: TGCAGTGCTAGCCTGGTCGACTCTGGGGCCAACGTCCTGACTTTC. The V gene is TRBV20-1, the J gene TRBJ2-6; D gene unclear. From germline, CDR1 is DFQATT and CDR2 SNEGSKA (reference sequence). V lost 3 bases and J lost 0, with 9 bases in between. The CDR3 runs 15 residues.

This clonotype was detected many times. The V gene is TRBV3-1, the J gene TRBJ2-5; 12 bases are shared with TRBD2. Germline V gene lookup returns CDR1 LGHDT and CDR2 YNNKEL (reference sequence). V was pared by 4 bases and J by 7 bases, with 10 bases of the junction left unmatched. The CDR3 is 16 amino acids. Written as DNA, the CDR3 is TGTGCCAGCAGCCCCAGTCTAGCGGGAGGGCCGGGGACCCAGTACTTC. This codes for CASSPSLAGGPGTQYF.

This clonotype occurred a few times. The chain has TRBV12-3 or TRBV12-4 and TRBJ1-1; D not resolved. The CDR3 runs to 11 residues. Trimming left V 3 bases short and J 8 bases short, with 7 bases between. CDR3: CASSFGIEAFF. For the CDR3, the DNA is TGTGCCAGCAGTTTCGGAATCGAAGCTTTCTTT.

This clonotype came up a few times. The CDR3 DNA is TGTGCCAGCAGCTTAGTTCGGGGCCACGAGCAGTACTTC. This translates into CASSLVRGHEQYF. The chain has TRBV11-2 and TRBJ2-7; the D call may be TRBD1 or TRBD2 (5 bases each). The CDR3 contains 13 residues. The V end was cut by 1 base, the J end by 5 bases, with 9 bases between. In germline, CDR1 is SGHAT, CDR2 FQNNGV.

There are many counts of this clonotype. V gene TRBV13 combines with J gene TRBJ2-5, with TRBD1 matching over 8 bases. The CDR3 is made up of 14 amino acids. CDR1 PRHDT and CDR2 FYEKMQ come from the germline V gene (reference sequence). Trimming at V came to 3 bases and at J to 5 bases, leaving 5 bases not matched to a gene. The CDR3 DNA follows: TGTGCCAGCAGCTTGGGGGACAGGTTGGAGACCCAGTACTTC. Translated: CASSLGDRLETQYF.

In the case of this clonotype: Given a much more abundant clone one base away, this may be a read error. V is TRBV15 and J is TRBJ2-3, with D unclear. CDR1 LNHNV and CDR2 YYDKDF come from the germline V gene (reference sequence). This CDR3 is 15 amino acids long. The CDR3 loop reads CATSRDRSAADTRYF. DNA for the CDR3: TGTGCCACCAGCAGAGATCGGTCGGCGGCAGATACGCGGTATTTT.

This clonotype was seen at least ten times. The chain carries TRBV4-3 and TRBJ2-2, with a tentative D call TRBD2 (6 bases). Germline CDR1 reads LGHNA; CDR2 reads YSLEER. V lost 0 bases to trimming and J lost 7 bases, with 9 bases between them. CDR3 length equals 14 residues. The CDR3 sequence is CASSQDVEGGELFF. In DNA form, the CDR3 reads TGCGCCAGCAGCCAAGATGTGGAGGGCGGGGAGCTGTTTTTT.

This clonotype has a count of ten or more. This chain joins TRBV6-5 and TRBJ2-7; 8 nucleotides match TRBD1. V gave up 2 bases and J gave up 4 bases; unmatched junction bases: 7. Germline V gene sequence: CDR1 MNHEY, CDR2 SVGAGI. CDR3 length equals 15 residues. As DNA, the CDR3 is TGTGCCAGCAGTTACGCCCCAGGGGGCGGGTACGAGCAGTACTTC. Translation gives CASSYAPGGGYEQYF.

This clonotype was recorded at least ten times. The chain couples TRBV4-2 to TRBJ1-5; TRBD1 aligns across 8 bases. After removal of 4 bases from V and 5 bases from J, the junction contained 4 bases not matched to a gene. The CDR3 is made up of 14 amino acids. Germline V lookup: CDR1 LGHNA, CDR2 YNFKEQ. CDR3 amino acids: CASSRGQADQPQHF. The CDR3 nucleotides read TGTGCCAGCAGCCGGGGACAGGCCGATCAGCCCCAGCATTTT.

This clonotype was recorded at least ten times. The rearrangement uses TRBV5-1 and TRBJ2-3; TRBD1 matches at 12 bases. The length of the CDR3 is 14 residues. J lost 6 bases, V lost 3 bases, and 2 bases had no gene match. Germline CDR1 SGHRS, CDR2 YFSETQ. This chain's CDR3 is CASSWDRGPDTQYF. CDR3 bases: TGCGCCAGCAGCTGGGACAGGGGGCCCGATACGCAGTATTTT.

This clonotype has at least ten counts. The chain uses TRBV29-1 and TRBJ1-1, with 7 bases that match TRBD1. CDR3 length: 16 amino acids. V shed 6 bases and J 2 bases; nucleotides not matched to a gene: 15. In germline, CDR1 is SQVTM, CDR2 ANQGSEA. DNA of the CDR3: TGCAGCGTCCCCCTTCGGCAGGGGGTATTCAACACTGAAGCTTTCTTT. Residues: CSVPLRQGVFNTEAFF.

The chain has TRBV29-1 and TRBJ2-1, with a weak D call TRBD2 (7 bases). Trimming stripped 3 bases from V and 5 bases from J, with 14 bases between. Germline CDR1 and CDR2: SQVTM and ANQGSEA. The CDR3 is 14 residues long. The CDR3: CSVDLWGGHNEQFF. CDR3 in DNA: TGCAGCGTTGATTTGTGGGGGGGCCACAATGAGCAGTTCTTC.

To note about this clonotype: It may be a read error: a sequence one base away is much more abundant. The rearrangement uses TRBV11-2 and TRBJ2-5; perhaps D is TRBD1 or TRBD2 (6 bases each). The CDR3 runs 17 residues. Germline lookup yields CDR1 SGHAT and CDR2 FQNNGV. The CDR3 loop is CASSFPGLQGNQQTQYF. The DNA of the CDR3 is TGTGCCAGCAGCTTTCCGGGACTCCAGGGGAACCAACAGACCCAGTACTTC.

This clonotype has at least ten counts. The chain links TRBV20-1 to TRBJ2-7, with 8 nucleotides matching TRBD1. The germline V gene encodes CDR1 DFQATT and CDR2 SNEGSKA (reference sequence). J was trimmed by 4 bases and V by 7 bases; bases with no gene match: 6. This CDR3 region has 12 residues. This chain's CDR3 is CSVWTGKYEQYF. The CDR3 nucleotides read TGCAGTGTGTGGACAGGGAAGTACGAGCAGTACTTC.

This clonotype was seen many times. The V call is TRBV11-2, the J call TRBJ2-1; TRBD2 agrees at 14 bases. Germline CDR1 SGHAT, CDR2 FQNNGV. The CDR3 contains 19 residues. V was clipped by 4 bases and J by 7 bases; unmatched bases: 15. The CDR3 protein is CASSSIRGTSGGEGNEQFF. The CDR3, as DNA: TGTGCCAGCAGCTCAATAAGGGGGACTAGCGGGGGCGAAGGGAATGAGCAGTTCTTC.

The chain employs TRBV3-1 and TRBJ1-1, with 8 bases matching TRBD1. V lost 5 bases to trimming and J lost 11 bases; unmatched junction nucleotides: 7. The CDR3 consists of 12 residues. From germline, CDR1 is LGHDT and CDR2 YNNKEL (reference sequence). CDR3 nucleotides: TGTGCCAGCAGCGTCCTCCAGGGGGCGGCTTTCTTT. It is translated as CASSVLQGAAFF.

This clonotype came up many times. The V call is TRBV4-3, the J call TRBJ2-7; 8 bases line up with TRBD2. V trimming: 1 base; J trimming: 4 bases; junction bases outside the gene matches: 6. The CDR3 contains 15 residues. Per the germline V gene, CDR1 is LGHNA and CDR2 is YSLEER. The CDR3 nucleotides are TGCGCCAGCAGCCAAGGACGCGGGAGGCAATACGAGCAGTACTTC. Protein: CASSQGRGRQYEQYF.